The 27 T cell receptor beta chains below were found in one sample sequenced in a study of shared clonotypes between healthy human individuals. TCRdb keeps only in-frame clones here, not all; method: immunoSEQ multiplex PCR. The sample carries some 1.1 million clones, approximately 77% recorded once. Sequences were obtained from memory CD4+ T cells from PBMCs. Subset defined: CD45RA-negative fraction. These receptors all stem from a man between 18 and 29 years old in good health. Some clones in this sample may be carry-over from other donors' samples.

This clone was detected many times. Additional DNA sequences in this sample encode the identical CDR3. The gene calls are TRBV10-3 and TRBJ1-2; tentatively, D is TRBD1 (5 bases). The CDR3 extends over 16 amino acids. The V gene's germline CDR1 is ENHRY and CDR2 SYGVKD. V lost 3 bases and J 8 bases, leaving 22 bases between the germline ends. CDR3 nucleotides: TGTGCCATCAGTGACGGGACTCAGACTCCCCGGCGGGGCTACACCTTC. Protein: CAISDGTQTPRRGYTF.

This clone was observed a single time. For the CDR3, the DNA is TGTGCCACCAGCACCGACAGTGCGAAGGGTGCAACTAATGAAAAACTGTTTTTT. It specifies CATSTDSAKGATNEKLFF. This chain links TRBV15 with TRBJ1-4; D may be TRBD1 (5 bases). The V and J ends lost 4 bases and 0 bases respectively, with 18 bases between them. The CDR3 spans 18 residues. Germline values: CDR1 LNHNV, CDR2 YYDKDF (reference sequence).

This chain connects TRBV4-1 to TRBJ2-3, with 9 bases matching TRBD1. The length of the CDR3 is 16 residues. In germline, CDR1 is MGHRA, CDR2 YSYEKL. V lost 2 bases, J lost 5 bases, and 8 bases stayed unmatched. The CDR3 region is CASSQPTQGAEDTQYF. The CDR3 DNA reads as TGCGCCAGCAGCCAACCTACACAGGGGGCCGAAGATACGCAGTATTTT.

V and J are TRBV10-3 and TRBJ2-5; D call uncertain. Germline CDR1 and CDR2: ENHRY and SYGVKD. This CDR3 is built from 11 residues. Trimming left V 9 bases short and J 3 bases short, with 8 bases between. CDR3 bases: TGTGCCATGCCGTCTAAAGAGACCCAGTACTTC. Residues: CAMPSKETQYF.

V gene TRBV11-2 combines with J gene TRBJ2-6; 7 bases are shared with TRBD1. The CDR3 is made up of 16 amino acids. CDR1 SGHAT and CDR2 FQNNGV come from the germline V gene. V shed 4 bases, J shed 0 bases, and the junction held 3 bases outside the gene matches. CDR3 in DNA: TGTGCCAGCAGCTCCACAGGGGCCTCTGGGGCCAACGTCCTGACTTTC. This encodes CASSSTGASGANVLTF.

For this clone: This may stem from a read error, because a much larger clone lies one nucleotide away. The rearrangement joins TRBV30 to TRBJ1-6, with D unclear. This CDR3 is built from 13 residues. The germline V gene encodes CDR1 GTSNPN and CDR2 SVGIG (reference sequence). V was cut by 2 bases and J by 7 bases, with 9 bases left in between. In DNA form, the CDR3 reads TGTGCCTGGAGTAGAAGAGGGAATTCACCCCTCCACTTT. It encodes CAWSRRGNSPLHF. The variable domain in full, with the rest retrieved from reference TRBV30 and TRBJ1-6, is SQTIHQWPATLVQPVGSPLSLECTVEGTSNPNLYWYRQAAGRGLQLLFYSVGIGQISSEVPQNLSASRPQDRQFILSSKKLLLSDSGFYLCAWSRRGNSPLHFGNGTRLTVT.

The rearrangement links TRBV27 to TRBJ1-2; D is unclear. The CDR3 runs to 12 residues. Germline CDR1 reads MNHEY; CDR2 reads SMNVEV (reference sequence). V lost 5 bases and J lost 4, with 8 bases in between. CDR3 residues: CASSPFLYGYTF. As DNA, the CDR3 is TGTGCCAGCAGTCCCTTCCTCTATGGCTACACCTTC.

With regard to this clone: This may come from a read error, since a much larger clone is one base off. The V gene is TRBV7-7, the J gene TRBJ2-6, with D uncertain. Germline lookup yields CDR1 SSHAT and CDR2 FNYEAQ (reference sequence). V lost 7 bases and J lost 0, with 4 bases in between. The CDR3 covers 13 residues. Here the CDR3 reads CASKPSGANVLTF. CDR3 coding DNA: TGTGCCAGCAAACCCTCTGGGGCCAACGTCCTGACTTTC. Using reference TRBV7-7 and TRBJ2-6 for the parts outside the CDR3, the full variable domain is GAGVSQSPRYKVTKRGQDVTLRCDPISSHATLYWYQQALGQGPEFLTYFNYEAQPDKSGLPSDRFSAERPEGSISTLTIQRTEQRDSAMYRCASKPSGANVLTFGAGSRLTVL.

The chain links TRBV28 to TRBJ1-4; D is unresolved. The CDR3 has 18 residues. Germline V gives CDR1 MDHEN, CDR2 SYDVKM. V was shortened by 3 bases and J by 3 bases, with 20 bases between the two germline ends. The CDR3 region is CASSFYHVSGSANEKLFF. The CDR3 DNA follows: TGTGCCAGCAGTTTTTATCATGTCTCGGGGTCGGCTAATGAAAAACTGTTTTTT.

The genes are TRBV7-2 and TRBJ2-3; 10 positions agree with TRBD2. This CDR3 has 15 residues. The V segment lost 1 base and the J segment 7 bases; nucleotides outside the gene matches: 5. Looked up from germline, CDR1 is SGHTA and CDR2 is FQGNSA. CDR3 sequence reads: CASSLVASGRHTQYF. CDR3 bases: TGTGCCAGCAGCTTAGTGGCTAGCGGGAGACATACGCAGTATTTT.

The chain combines TRBV7-8 with TRBJ2-1; TRBD2 matches 11 bases. Germline V lookup: CDR1 SGHVS, CDR2 FQNEAQ. This CDR3 contains 16 residues. V lost 4 bases, J lost 5 bases, and 7 bases stayed unmatched. CDR3 DNA: TGTGCCAGCAGCTCTCGACTAGCGGGATTGGACAATGAGCAGTTCTTC. It specifies CASSSRLAGLDNEQFF.

The genes are TRBV19 and TRBJ1-1; D gene uncertain. Trimming pared 7 bases from V and 0 bases from J, leaving 12 bases between. Germline V gene data show CDR1 as LNHDA and CDR2 as SQIVND (reference sequence). This CDR3 comprises 14 residues. The CDR3: CASMLQQVNTEAFF. The CDR3 DNA sequence: TGTGCCAGTATGCTCCAGCAAGTGAACACTGAAGCTTTCTTT.

The chain employs TRBV28 and TRBJ1-1; 8 nucleotides match TRBD1. The CDR3 runs to 19 residues. Germline trimming cut 3 bases from V and 4 bases from J; bases unmatched to any gene: 19. The germline V gene encodes CDR1 MDHEN and CDR2 SYDVKM. The CDR3: CASSFSVVGQGGTGTEAFF. The CDR3 nucleotides read TGTGCCAGCAGTTTTTCCGTCGTAGGACAGGGAGGAACTGGCACTGAAGCTTTCTTT.

About this clone itself: Other DNA sequences within the sample encode an identical CDR3. The chain employs TRBV7-2 and TRBJ2-7; 9 bases agree with TRBD1. The germline CDR1 and CDR2 sequences are SGHTA and FQGNSA. Trimming removed 1 base from V and 0 bases from J; junction bases left unmatched: 1. CDR3 length: 15 residues. The CDR3 spells CASSLGGQGSYEQYF. The CDR3 DNA sequence: TGTGCCAGCAGCTTAGGGGGACAGGGCTCCTACGAGCAGTACTTC.

V is TRBV5-1 and J is TRBJ1-1; possibly TRBD1 for D (5 bases). This CDR3 has 16 residues. The V end was cut by 2 bases, the J end by 0 bases, with 14 bases between. Germline assignment: CDR1 SGHRS and CDR2 YFSETQ. As DNA, the CDR3 is TGCGCCAGCAGCTTAGACTGGGACTCCATGAACACTGAAGCTTTCTTT. It is translated as CASSLDWDSMNTEAFF. The variable domain in full, completed from reference TRBV5-1 and TRBJ1-1, reads KAGVTQTPRYLIKTRGQQVTLSCSPISGHRSVSWYQQTPGQGLQFLFEYFSETQRNKGNFPGRFSGRQFSNSRSEMNVSTLELGDSALYLCASSLDWDSMNTEAFFGQGTRLTVV.

This chain connects TRBV5-4 to TRBJ1-2; 12 nucleotides line up with TRBD1. The V gene end was trimmed by 10 bases and the J gene end by 3 bases; junction bases not matched to a gene: 7. The CDR3 is 14 residues long. From germline, CDR1 is SGHNT and CDR2 YYREEE (reference sequence). The CDR3: CAGGQGAIDYGYTF. CDR3 coding DNA: TGTGCCGGGGGACAGGGGGCTATTGACTATGGCTACACCTTC.

The CDR3 is CASSRYQNTEAFF. The CDR3, as DNA: TGTGCCAGCAGCCGGTACCAGAACACTGAAGCTTTCTTT. The chain joins TRBV7-6 to TRBJ1-1; D is uncertain. This CDR3 has 13 amino acids. The germline V and J ends were trimmed by 5 bases and 1 base, with 8 bases remaining between them. Germline CDR1 is SGHVS and CDR2 is FNYEAQ.

The gene calls are TRBV2 and TRBJ2-3, with TRBD1 identical over 7 bases. This CDR3 comprises 14 residues. From germline, CDR1 is SNHLY and CDR2 FYNNEI. V lost 5 bases to trimming and J lost 2 bases; unmatched junction nucleotides: 4. The CDR3 reads CASSLGQYTDTQYF. CDR3 nucleotides: TGTGCCAGCAGTCTGGGACAGTACACAGATACGCAGTATTTT.

J is TRBJ1-5 and V is TRBV28; D not resolved. Germline CDR1 MDHEN, CDR2 SYDVKM. V gave up 6 bases and J gave up 5 bases, with 8 bases separating them. This CDR3 is built from 12 residues. CDR3 in amino acids: CASSAPYQPQHF. CDR3 sequence (DNA): TGTGCCAGCAGCGCGCCTTATCAGCCCCAGCATTTT.

The chain employs TRBV18 and TRBJ2-1; 7 positions agree with TRBD1. The CDR3 has 18 amino acids. J gave up 4 bases and V 0 bases, and 12 bases lay outside the gene matches. Germline V CDR1 and CDR2: KGHSH, LQKENI. CDR3 bases: TGTGCCAGCTCACCACCGCAGGGGGAGAACGGAAATTACAATGAGCAGTTCTTC. This encodes CASSPPQGENGNYNEQFF.

The chain has TRBV30 and TRBJ2-7, with D perhaps matching TRBD1 or TRBD2 (6 bases each). Trimming cost V 8 bases and J 5 bases, with 16 bases left between them. The V gene's germline CDR1 is GTSNPN and CDR2 SVGIG (reference sequence). The CDR3 runs to 12 residues. In DNA, the CDR3 is TGTGCCCTAAGTGAGGGGGGCCACGAGCAGTACTTC. Its protein is CALSEGGHEQYF.

This chain uses TRBV5-8 with TRBJ2-1, with D possibly being TRBD2 (6 bases). V lost 1 base and J lost 6, with 17 bases in between. Germline CDR1 is SGHTS and CDR2 is YDEGEE. The CDR3 runs 16 residues. The CDR3 spells CASSLFRGKISNEQFF. The DNA for the CDR3 is TGTGCCAGCAGCTTGTTTCGGGGGAAGATTTCCAATGAGCAGTTCTTC.

The CDR3: CASSPTGLETQYF. The CDR3, as DNA: TGTGCCAGCAGCCCGACAGGGCTCGAGACCCAGTACTTC. V usage is TRBV4-2 and J usage is TRBJ2-5; TRBD1 agrees at 7 bases. The CDR3 runs to 13 residues. Germline V CDR1 and CDR2: LGHNA, YNFKEQ. V gave up 4 bases and J gave up 5 bases; unmatched junction bases: 4.

This clone was counted at least ten times. This rearrangement joins TRBV5-1 to TRBJ1-5; D perhaps matches TRBD1 (5 bases). V was shortened by 1 base and J by 5 bases, with 7 bases between the two germline ends. This CDR3 is built from 13 residues. Germline V gives CDR1 SGHRS, CDR2 YFSETQ. CDR3 coding DNA: TGCGCCAGCAGCTTGCTAGGGGATCAGCCCCAGCATTTT. Its translation: CASSLLGDQPQHF.

CDR3 loop: CASSPPGRAREKLFF. CDR3 coding DNA: TGTGCCAGCAGCCCCCCGGGCAGGGCAAGGGAAAAACTGTTTTTT. The chain recombines TRBV7-2 with TRBJ1-4; tentatively, D is TRBD1 (5 bases). There are 15 residues in the CDR3. Germline V CDR1 and CDR2: SGHTA, FQGNSA. The V and J ends lost 5 bases and 8 bases respectively, with 18 bases between them.

The V gene is TRBV4-1, the J gene TRBJ1-5; D gene ambiguous. Germline CDR1 is MGHRA and CDR2 is YSYEKL. V dropped 3 bases and J dropped 5 bases, with 5 bases sitting between them. This CDR3 comprises 12 residues. Here the CDR3 reads CASSHLDQPQHF. CDR3 DNA: TGCGCCAGCAGCCATTTAGATCAGCCCCAGCATTTT.

The CDR3: CAWSRGTNEKLFF. CDR3 coding DNA: TGTGCCTGGAGTAGGGGGACTAATGAAAAACTGTTTTTT. This chain joins TRBV30 and TRBJ1-4, with D perhaps matching TRBD1 (6 bases). V was cut by 2 bases and J by 2 bases, with 6 bases left in between. Germline assignment: CDR1 GTSNPN and CDR2 SVGIG (reference sequence). This CDR3 region has 13 residues.